These 12 T cell receptor beta chains originate from one sample sequenced in a study of blood T cell repertoires in COVID-19. TCRdb keeps only in-frame clones here, not all; method: immunoSEQ multiplex PCR. The sample lists around 67,000 clones; 70% to 85% were seen once. The sample was peripheral blood. These receptors originate from a woman between 65 and 79 years old with acute or convalescent COVID-19.

This sequence joins TRBV11-2 and TRBJ2-5, with 8 bases aligning to TRBD2. This CDR3 is 15 amino acids long. Looked up from germline, CDR1 is SGHAT and CDR2 is FQNNGV. V shed 5 bases, J shed 4 bases, and the junction held 9 bases outside the gene matches. The CDR3 sequence is CASSTSGRLGETQYF. The CDR3 DNA reads as TGTGCCAGCAGCACTAGCGGACGTTTGGGAGAGACCCAGTACTTC.

This CDR3 reads CASSPQQGAPSYGYTF. DNA of the CDR3: TGTGCCAGCAGCCCCCAACAGGGGGCCCCATCCTATGGCTACACCTTC. The chain recombines TRBV3-1 (or the pseudogene TRBV3-2) with TRBJ1-2, with 9 bases that match TRBD1. Trimming took 4 bases from V and 4 from J; bases not matched to a gene: 10. The CDR3 length is 16 residues. In germline, CDR1 is LGHDT, CDR2 YNNKEL (reference sequence).

J is TRBJ1-2 and V is TRBV30; D is unresolved. Per the germline V gene, CDR1 is GTSNPN and CDR2 is SVGIG (reference sequence). V gave up 7 bases and J gave up 4 bases, with 13 bases separating them. The CDR3 totals 12 residues. CDR3 in amino acids: CASGPAGYGYTF. In nucleotides, the CDR3 is TGTGCCTCTGGACCCGCGGGCTATGGCTACACCTTC. Complete variable domain (other parts from reference TRBV30 and TRBJ1-2): SQTIHQWPATLVQPVGSPLSLECTVEGTSNPNLYWYRQAAGRGLQLLFYSVGIGQISSEVPQNLSASRPQDRQFILSSKKLLLSDSGFYLCASGPAGYGYTFGSGTRLTVV.

This clone was observed a single time. J is TRBJ1-6 and V is TRBV3-1 (or the pseudogene TRBV3-2); 8 positions agree with TRBD1. The germline CDR1 and CDR2 sequences are LGHDT and YNNKEL (reference sequence). The CDR3 sequence is 14 residues long. V was clipped by 7 bases and J by 10 bases; unmatched bases: 9. The CDR3 DNA is TGTGCCAGCACAGGGGGCGCCGATAGGTCACCCCTCCACTTT. It codes for CASTGGADRSPLHF.

The chain links TRBV3-1 (or the pseudogene TRBV3-2) to TRBJ1-1; the D is unclear. Germline CDR1 LGHDT, CDR2 YNNKEL (reference sequence). This CDR3 is built from 12 residues. V dropped 3 bases and J dropped 2 bases, with 4 bases sitting between them. The CDR3 coding sequence is TGTGCCAGCAGCCAGACTAACACTGAAGCTTTCTTT. Protein sequence: CASSQTNTEAFF.

This chain links TRBV29-1 with TRBJ1-4; 8 bases map to TRBD1. V lost 5 bases to trimming and J lost 10 bases; unmatched junction nucleotides: 9. This CDR3 is 13 amino acids long. Germline-derived CDR1 and CDR2 are SQVTM and ANQGSEA. This CDR3 is CSVPGGQERKLFF. CDR3 nucleotides: TGCAGCGTTCCAGGGGGCCAGGAAAGAAAACTGTTTTTT.

V gene TRBV19 combines with J gene TRBJ1-1; TRBD1 matches at 9 bases. V lost 11 bases to trimming and J lost 5 bases; unmatched junction nucleotides: 9. The CDR3 has 13 amino acids. Germline V lookup: CDR1 LNHDA, CDR2 SQIVND (reference sequence). The CDR3 nucleotides are TGTGCCGCTAAGGGACAGGGAAGGACTGAAGCTTTCTTT. It yields the protein CAAKGQGRTEAFF.

With respect to this clone: Relative to the germline gene, one junction end is altered; a read error may explain this. Distinct nucleotide sequences in the sample also encode this CDR3. The chain joins TRBV27 to TRBJ2-1; maybe TRBD2 (5 bases). Germline CDR1 reads MNHEY; CDR2 reads SMNVEV (reference sequence). The CDR3 extends over 13 amino acids. The DNA of the CDR3 is TGTGCCTGCAGGAGGAGCTCCTACAATGAGCAGTTCTTC. Amino acid sequence: CACRRSSYNEQFF.

The V and J genes are TRBV28 and TRBJ2-1; 10 nucleotides align to TRBD1. The CDR3 is 14 amino acids. Germline V CDR1 and CDR2: MDHEN, SYDVKM. The junction had 10 bases not matched to a gene; V was cut back by 6 bases and J by 11 bases. The CDR3 DNA reads as TGTGCCAGCAGCTCTTCCGGGACAGGGGTCCAGCAGTTCTTC. It specifies CASSSSGTGVQQFF.

This chain uses TRBV5-4 with TRBJ1-1; D is uncertain. The V end lost 5 bases, the J end lost 0 bases, and 8 bases lay between the germline ends. The CDR3 is 13 residues long. CDR1 and CDR2 from the germline V gene are SGHNT and YYREEE (reference sequence). CDR3 sequence (DNA): TGTGCCAGCAGTCGACACCTGAACACTGAAGCTTTCTTT. Its protein is CASSRHLNTEAFF.

Here the CDR3 reads CASSPPGTGGVYGYTF. The CDR3 coding sequence is TGTGCCAGCAGCCCCCCCGGGACAGGGGGCGTTTATGGCTACACCTTC. The chain recombines TRBV5-6 with TRBJ1-2, with 12 bases that match TRBD1. CDR1 is SGHDT and CDR2 is YYEEEE in the germline V gene. The CDR3 totals 16 residues. V lost 4 bases and J lost 5; bases outside the gene matches: 9.

The J gene is TRBJ1-4, the V gene TRBV29-1; 7 bases line up with TRBD1. V was pared by 6 bases and J by 3 bases, with 10 bases of the junction left unmatched. This CDR3 has 15 amino acids. CDR1 is SQVTM and CDR2 is ANQGSEA in the germline V gene. Written as DNA, the CDR3 is TGCAGCGTCAGTATAGGGGGCATGGCTAATGAAAAACTGTTTTTT. It is translated as CSVSIGGMANEKLFF.